This T cell receptor beta chain was profiled in a study of T cell changes during pregnancy in multiple sclerosis. This CDR3 is 15 amino acids long. Deletions cut 7 bases from V and 4 bases from J, with 17 bases between. CDR1 is MNHEY and CDR2 is SMNVEV in the germline V gene (reference sequence). Assay used: immunoSEQ multiplex PCR; TCRdb lists only in-frame clones, some missing. The sample contains 72,000 or so clones, 85% to 95% of which appear only once. This receptor was taken from a female donor with multiple sclerosis, enrolled in a pregnancy study. The sample was peripheral blood, taken in the second trimester of pregnancy. This chain connects TRBV27 to TRBJ2-1; tentatively, D is TRBD1 (7 bases). CDR3 bases: TGTGCCAGCACCCTCGATTCAGGGGGGTACAATGAGCAGTTCTTC. Translated: CASTLDSGGYNEQFF.